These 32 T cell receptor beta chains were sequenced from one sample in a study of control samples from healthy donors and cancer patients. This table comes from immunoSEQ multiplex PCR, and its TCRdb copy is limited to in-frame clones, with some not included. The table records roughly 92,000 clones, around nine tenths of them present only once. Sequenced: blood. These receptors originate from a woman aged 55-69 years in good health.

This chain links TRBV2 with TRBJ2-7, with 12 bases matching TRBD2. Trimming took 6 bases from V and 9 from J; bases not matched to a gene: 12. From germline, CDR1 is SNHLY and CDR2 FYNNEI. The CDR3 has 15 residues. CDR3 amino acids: CASSALAGGIRMQYF. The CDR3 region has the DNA TGTGCCAGCAGCGCTCTAGCGGGGGGGATTAGGATGCAGTACTTC.

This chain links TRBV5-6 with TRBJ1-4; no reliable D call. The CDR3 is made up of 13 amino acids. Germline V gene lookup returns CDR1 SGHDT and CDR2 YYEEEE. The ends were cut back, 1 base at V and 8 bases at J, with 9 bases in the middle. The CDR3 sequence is CASSLNRREKLFF. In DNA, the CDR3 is TGTGCCAGCAGCTTGAATAGACGGGAAAAACTGTTTTTT.

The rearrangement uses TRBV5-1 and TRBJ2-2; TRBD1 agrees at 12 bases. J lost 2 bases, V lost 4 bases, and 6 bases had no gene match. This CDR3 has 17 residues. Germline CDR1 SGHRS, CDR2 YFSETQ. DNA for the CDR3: TGCGCCAGCAGCCAGGGACAGGGGGCGGACAACACCGGGGAGCTGTTTTTT. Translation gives CASSQGQGADNTGELFF.

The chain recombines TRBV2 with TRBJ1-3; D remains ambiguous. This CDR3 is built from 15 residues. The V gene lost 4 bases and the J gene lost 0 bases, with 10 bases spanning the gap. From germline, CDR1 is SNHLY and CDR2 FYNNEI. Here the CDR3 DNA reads TGTGCCAGCAGTGGTGGCAGAAGCTCTGGAAACACCATATATTTT. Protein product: CASSGGRSSGNTIYF.

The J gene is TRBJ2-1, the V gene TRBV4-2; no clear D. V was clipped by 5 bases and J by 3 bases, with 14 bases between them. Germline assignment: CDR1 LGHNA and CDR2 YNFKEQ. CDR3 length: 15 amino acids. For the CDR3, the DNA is TGTGCCAGCAGCTTAGGCCCCAGCGACTACAATGAGCAGTTCTTC. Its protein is CASSLGPSDYNEQFF.

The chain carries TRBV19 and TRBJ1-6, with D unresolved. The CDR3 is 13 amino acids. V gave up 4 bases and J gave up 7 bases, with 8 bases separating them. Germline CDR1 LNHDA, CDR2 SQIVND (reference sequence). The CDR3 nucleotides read TGTGCCAGTAGTAATCAAGGCAATTCACCCCTCCACTTT. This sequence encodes CASSNQGNSPLHF.

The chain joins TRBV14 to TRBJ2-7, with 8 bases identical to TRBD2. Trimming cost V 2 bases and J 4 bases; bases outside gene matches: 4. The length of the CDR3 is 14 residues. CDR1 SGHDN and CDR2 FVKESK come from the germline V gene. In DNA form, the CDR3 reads TGTGCCAGCAGCCAACGGGGGGGGTTATACGAGCAGTACTTC. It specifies CASSQRGGLYEQYF.

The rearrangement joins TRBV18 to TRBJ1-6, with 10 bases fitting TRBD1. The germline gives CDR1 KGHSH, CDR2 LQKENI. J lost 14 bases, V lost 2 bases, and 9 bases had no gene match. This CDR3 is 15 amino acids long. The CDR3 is CASSPSTGGLISLHF. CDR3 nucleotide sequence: TGTGCCAGCTCACCATCGACAGGGGGCCTTATATCCCTCCACTTT.

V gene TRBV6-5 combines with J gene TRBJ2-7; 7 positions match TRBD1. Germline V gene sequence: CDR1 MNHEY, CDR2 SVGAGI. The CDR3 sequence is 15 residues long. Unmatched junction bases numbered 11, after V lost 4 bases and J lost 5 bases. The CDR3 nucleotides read TGTGCCAGCAGTTTCTCCCCCAACAGGGGTCACGAGCAGTACTTC. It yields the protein CASSFSPNRGHEQYF.

The CDR3 DNA reads TGTGCCAGCAGTTATGGACTAGCGGCTAGCACAGATACGCAGTATTTT. Amino acid sequence: CASSYGLAASTDTQYF. The chain joins TRBV7-3 to TRBJ2-3; 10 bases fit TRBD2. The CDR3 length is 16 residues. The germline V gene encodes CDR1 SGHTA and CDR2 FQGTGA. Trimming took 6 bases from V and 0 from J; bases not matched to a gene: 6.

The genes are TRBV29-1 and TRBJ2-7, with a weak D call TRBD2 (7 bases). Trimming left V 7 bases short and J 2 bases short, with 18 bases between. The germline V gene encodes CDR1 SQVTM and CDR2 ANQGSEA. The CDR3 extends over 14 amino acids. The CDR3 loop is CSARGGDLAYEQYF. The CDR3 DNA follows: TGCAGCGCTAGGGGGGGGGACCTAGCCTACGAGCAGTACTTC.

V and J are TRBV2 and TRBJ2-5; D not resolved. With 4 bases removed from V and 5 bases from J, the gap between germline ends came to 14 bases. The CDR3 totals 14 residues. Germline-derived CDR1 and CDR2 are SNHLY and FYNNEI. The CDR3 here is CASSAYGGGETQYF. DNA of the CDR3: TGTGCCAGCAGTGCCTACGGCGGTGGGGAGACCCAGTACTTC.

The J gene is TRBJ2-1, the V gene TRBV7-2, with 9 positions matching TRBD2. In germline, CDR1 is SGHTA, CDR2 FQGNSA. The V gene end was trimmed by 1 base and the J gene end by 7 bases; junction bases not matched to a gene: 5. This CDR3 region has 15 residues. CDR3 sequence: CASSLEAGGRNEQFF. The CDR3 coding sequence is TGTGCCAGCAGCTTAGAGGCGGGGGGGCGAAATGAGCAGTTCTTC. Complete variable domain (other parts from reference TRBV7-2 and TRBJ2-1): GAGVSQSPSNKVTEKGKDVELRCDPISGHTALYWYRQSLGQGLEFLIYFQGNSAPDKSGLPSDRFSAERTGGSVSTLTIQRTQQEDSAVYLCASSLEAGGRNEQFFGPGTRLTVL.

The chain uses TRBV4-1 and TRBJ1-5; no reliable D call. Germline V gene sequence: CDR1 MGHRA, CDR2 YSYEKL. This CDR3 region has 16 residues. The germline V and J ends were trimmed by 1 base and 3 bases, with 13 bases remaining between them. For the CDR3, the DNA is TGCGCCAGCAGCCAAGGCCCCGGCCGGCTCAATCAGCCCCAGCATTTT. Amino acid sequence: CASSQGPGRLNQPQHF.

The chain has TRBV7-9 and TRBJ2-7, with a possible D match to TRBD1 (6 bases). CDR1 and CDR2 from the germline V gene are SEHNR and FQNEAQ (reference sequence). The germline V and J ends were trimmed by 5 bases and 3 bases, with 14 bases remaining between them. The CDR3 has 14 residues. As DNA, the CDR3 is TGTGCCAGCAGCATCACAGGGAGCCACTACGAGCAGTACTTC. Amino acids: CASSITGSHYEQYF.

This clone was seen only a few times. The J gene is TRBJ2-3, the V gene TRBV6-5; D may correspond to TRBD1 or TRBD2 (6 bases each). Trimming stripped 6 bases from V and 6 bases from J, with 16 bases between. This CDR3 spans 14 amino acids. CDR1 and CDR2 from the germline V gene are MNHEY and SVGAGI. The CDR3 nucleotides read TGTGCCAGCAGATGGGAGGACAGACCCGATACGCAGTATTTT. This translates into CASRWEDRPDTQYF.

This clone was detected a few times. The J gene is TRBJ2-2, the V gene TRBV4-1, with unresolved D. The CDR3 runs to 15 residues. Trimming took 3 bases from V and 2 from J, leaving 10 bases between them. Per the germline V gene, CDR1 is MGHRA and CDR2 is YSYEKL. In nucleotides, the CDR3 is TGCGCCAGCAGCCACAGCGAGACCAACACCGGGGAGCTGTTTTTT. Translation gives CASSHSETNTGELFF.

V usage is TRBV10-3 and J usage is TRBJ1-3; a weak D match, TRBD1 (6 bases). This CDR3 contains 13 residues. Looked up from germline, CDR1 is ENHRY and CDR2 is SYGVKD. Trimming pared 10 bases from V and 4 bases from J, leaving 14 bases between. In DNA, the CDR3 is TGTGCCAGCACGCAGGGGTTCGGAAACACCATATATTTT. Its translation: CASTQGFGNTIYF.

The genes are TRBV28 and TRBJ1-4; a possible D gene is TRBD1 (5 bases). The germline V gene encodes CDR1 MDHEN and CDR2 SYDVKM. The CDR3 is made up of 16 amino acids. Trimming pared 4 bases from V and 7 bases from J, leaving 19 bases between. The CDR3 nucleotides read TGTGCCAGCAGTTCCGCCCACGGGGGGGGAAGTGAAAAACTGTTTTTT. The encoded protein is CASSSAHGGGSEKLFF.

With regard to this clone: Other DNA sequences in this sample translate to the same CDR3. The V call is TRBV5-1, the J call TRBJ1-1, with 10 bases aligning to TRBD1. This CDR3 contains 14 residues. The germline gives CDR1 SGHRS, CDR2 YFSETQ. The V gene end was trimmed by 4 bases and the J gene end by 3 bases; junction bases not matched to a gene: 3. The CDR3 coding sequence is TGCGCCAGCAGCGGACAGGGGGGTGACACTGAAGCTTTCTTT. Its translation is CASSGQGGDTEAFF. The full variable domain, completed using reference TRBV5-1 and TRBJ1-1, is KAGVTQTPRYLIKTRGQQVTLSCSPISGHRSVSWYQQTPGQGLQFLFEYFSETQRNKGNFPGRFSGRQFSNSRSEMNVSTLELGDSALYLCASSGQGGDTEAFFGQGTRLTVV.

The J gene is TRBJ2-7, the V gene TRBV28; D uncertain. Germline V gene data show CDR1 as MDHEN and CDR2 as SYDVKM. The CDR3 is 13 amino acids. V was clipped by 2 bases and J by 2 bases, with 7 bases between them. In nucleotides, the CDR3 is TGTGCCAGCAGTTTAACAGTACCCTACGAGCAGTACTTC. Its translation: CASSLTVPYEQYF.

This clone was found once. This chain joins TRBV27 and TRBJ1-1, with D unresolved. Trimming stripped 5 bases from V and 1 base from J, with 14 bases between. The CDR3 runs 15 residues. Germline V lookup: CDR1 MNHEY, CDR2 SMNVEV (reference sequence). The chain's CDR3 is CASSPRKSGNTEAFF. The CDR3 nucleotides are TGTGCCAGCAGTCCCCGTAAGAGTGGGAACACTGAAGCTTTCTTT.

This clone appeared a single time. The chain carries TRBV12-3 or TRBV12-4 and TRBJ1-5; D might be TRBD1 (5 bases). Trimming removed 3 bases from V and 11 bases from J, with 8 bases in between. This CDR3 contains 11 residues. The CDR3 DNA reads TGTGCCAGCAGTTTGGGGCTTGCCCAGCATTTT. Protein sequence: CASSLGLAQHF.

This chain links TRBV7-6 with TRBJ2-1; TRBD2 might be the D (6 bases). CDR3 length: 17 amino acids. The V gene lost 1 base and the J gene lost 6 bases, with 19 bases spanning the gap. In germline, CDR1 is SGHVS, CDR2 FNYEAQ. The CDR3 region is CASSLETDRYGGNEQFF. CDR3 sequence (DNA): TGTGCCAGCAGCTTAGAAACAGATCGGTACGGGGGCAATGAGCAGTTCTTC.

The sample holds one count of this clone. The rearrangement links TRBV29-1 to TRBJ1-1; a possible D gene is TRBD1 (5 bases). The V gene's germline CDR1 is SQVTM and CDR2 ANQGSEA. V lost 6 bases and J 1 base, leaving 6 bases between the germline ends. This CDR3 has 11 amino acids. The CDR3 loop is CSVTGNTEAFF. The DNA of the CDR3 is TGCAGCGTAACAGGGAACACTGAAGCTTTCTTT.

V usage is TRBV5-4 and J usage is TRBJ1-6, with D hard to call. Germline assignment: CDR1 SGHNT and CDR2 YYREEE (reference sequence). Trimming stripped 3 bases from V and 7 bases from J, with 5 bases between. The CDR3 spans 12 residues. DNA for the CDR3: TGTGCCAGCAGCTCAAACAATTCACCCCTCCACTTT. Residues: CASSSNNSPLHF.

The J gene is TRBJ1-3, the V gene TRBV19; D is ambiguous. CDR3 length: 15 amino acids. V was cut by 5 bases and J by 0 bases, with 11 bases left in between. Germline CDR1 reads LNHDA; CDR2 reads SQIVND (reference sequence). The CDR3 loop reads CASSYGLSSGNTIYF. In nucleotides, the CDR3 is TGTGCCAGTAGTTACGGACTAAGCTCTGGAAACACCATATATTTT.

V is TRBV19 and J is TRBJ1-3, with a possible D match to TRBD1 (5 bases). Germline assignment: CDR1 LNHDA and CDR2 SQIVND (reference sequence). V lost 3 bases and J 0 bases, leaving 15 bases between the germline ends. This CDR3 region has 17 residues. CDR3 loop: CASSIWRDAISGNTIYF. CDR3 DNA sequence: TGTGCCAGTAGTATCTGGCGGGACGCCATCTCTGGAAACACCATATATTTT.

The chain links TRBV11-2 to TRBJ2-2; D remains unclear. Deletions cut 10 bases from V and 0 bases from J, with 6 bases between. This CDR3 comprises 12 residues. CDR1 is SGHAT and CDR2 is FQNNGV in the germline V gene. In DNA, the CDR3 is TGTGCCACACCTGCGAACACCGGGGAGCTGTTTTTT. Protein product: CATPANTGELFF.

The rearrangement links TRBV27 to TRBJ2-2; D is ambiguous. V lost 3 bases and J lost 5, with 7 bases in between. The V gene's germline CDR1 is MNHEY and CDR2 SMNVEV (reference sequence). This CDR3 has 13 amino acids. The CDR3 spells CASSLTGTGELFF. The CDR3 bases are TGTGCCAGCAGTTTGACTGGGACCGGGGAGCTGTTTTTT.

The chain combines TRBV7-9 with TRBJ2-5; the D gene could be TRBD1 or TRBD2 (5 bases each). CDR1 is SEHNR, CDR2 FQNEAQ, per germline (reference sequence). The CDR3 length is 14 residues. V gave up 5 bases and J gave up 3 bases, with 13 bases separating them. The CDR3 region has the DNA TGTGCCAGCAGCCGAGACCAGGGAGAAGAGACCCAGTACTTC. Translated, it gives CASSRDQGEETQYF.

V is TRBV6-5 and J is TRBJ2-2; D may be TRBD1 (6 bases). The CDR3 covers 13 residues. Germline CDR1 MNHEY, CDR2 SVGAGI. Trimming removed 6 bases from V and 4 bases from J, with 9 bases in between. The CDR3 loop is CASRPRGTGELFF. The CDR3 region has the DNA TGTGCCAGCAGGCCCAGGGGCACCGGGGAGCTGTTTTTT.